This T cell receptor (beta chain) comes out of a study of CD8 T cells in ankylosing spondylitis. This clonotype was counted between two and nine times. Germline-derived CDR1 and CDR2 are SGHTA and FQGNSA. This CDR3 has 17 residues. V gave up 0 bases and J gave up 0 bases; unmatched junction bases: 6. MiXCR, run by TCRdb on the 5' RACE reads, gives a single entry per CDR3 protein. The table lists 250,000 to 300,000 distinct CDR3 sequences, over 15% of them singletons, with around 7.8% in the top ten. The chain recombines TRBV7-2 with TRBJ2-3, with TRBD2 matching over 7 bases. The source material was blood, either unsorted or a sorted T cell fraction (not recorded which). The clonotype comes from a male donor with ankylosing spondylitis or in good health (not recorded which). CDR3 residues: CASSLAGFGGSTDTQYF. The CDR3 nucleotides are TGTGCCAGCAGCTTAGCGGGGTTCGGGGGGAGCACAGATACGCAGTATTTT.